This T cell receptor beta chain originates from a study of blood T cell repertoires in COVID-19. Across the whole study: Samples came from the United States, Italy and Spain, spanning acute and convalescent COVID-19. In each case, the material was cDNA or gDNA derived from T cells, B-cell-depleted T cells, or PBMCs.

As originally analysed: Estimation of nucleated cell counts relied on the amplification of reference gene primers. Clones were sequenced by immunoSEQ multiplex PCR, and TCRdb holds only the in-frame ones, with some missing. The DNA gave D and trimming, while V, J and clone size come from that table. The sample carries about 80,000 clones, approximately 82% recorded once. The V and J ends lost 3 bases and 0 bases respectively, with 17 bases between them. The CDR3 runs 16 residues. Per germline, CDR1 DFQATT and CDR2 SNEGSKA (reference sequence). Sequenced sample: peripheral blood. The sequence was obtained from a man older than 75 with active or convalescent COVID-19. The chain recombines TRBV20-1 with TRBJ2-5; D is perhaps TRBD1 (5 bases). CDR3 protein: CSASRRGSTYQETQYF. The DNA for the CDR3 is TGCAGTGCTAGTCGTAGGGGCAGCACGTACCAAGAGACCCAGTACTTC.